This TCR beta chain was recorded in a study of spatial heterogeneity in lung cancer. Study-level results: Expanded intratumoral alpha and beta TCR counts tracked tumor mutation counts.

Germline V gene lookup returns CDR1 SEHNR and CDR2 FQNEAQ (reference sequence). CDR3 length equals 17 residues. With V trimmed by 1 base and J by 2 bases, 4 bases remained unmatched. Individual TCR cDNA molecules each bore their own unique molecular identifier. TCRdb re-called the 5' RACE reads with MiXCR, one entry per CDR3 protein. This table holds about 13,000 distinct CDR3 sequences, roughly 4.6% found once. This clonotype was seen a few times. The antigen is undetermined. Within a library made for alpha chains, this beta chain is off target, and its count is uninformative. Noted time point: sample taken at primary tumor resection. In each case, whole RNA from tumor, nontumor lung or frozen PBMC was sequenced unsorted.

The sequence came from a male donor with early-stage non-small cell lung cancer. The source material was lung tumor tissue, sampled at surgery. The chain has TRBV7-9 and TRBJ2-3, with 12 bases fitting TRBD2. The CDR3 coding sequence is TGTGCCAGCAGCTTAGGTAGACTAGCGGGGGCCACAGATACGCAGTATTTT. The encoded protein is CASSLGRLAGATDTQYF.